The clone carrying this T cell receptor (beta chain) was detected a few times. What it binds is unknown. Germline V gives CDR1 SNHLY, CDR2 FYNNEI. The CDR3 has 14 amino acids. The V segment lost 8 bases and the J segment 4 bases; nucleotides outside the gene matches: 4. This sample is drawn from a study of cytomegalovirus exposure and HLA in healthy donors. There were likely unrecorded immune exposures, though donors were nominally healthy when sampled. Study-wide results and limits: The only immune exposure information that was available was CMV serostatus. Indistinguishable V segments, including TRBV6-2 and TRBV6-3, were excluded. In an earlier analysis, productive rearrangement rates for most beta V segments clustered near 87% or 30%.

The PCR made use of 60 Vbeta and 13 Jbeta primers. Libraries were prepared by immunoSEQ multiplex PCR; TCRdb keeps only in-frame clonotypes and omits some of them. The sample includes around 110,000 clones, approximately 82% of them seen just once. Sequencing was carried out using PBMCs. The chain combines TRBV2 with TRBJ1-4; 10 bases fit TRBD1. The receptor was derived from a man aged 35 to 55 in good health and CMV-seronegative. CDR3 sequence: CASAWTGGNEKLFF. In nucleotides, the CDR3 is TGTGCCAGCGCCTGGACAGGGGGTAATGAAAAACTGTTTTTT. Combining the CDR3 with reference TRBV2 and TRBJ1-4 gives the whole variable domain EPEVTQTPSHQVTQMGQEVILRCVPISNHLYFYWYRQILGQKVEFLVSFYNNEISEKSEIFDDQFSVERPDGSNFTLKIRSTKLEDSAMYFCASAWTGGNEKLFFGSGTQLSVL.